The 9 T cell receptor beta chains given below trace back to one sample, sequenced in a study of blood T cell repertoires in COVID-19. The repertoire was sequenced with immunoSEQ multiplex PCR; TCRdb's copy has only in-frame clones and lacks some. The sample lists about 250,000 clones; roughly 87% were seen once. Sequencing was carried out using peripheral blood. The receptor set was obtained from a woman in her 30s with acute or convalescent COVID-19.

This clone has only one observation. J is TRBJ2-1 and V is TRBV6-2 or TRBV6-3; tentative D call: TRBD1 (6 bases). CDR3 length: 16 residues. The germline gives CDR1 MNHEY, CDR2 SVGEGT. The V end was cut by 6 bases, the J end by 5 bases, with 20 bases between. In DNA form, the CDR3 reads TGTGCCAGCAGCCCCCCGAGGGGGACCATACACAATGAGCAGTTCTTC. Encoded protein: CASSPPRGTIHNEQFF.

This sequence joins TRBV10-1 and TRBJ2-3, with 8 nucleotides matching TRBD1. Germline V gene sequence: CDR1 WNHNN, CDR2 SYGVQD (reference sequence). CDR3 length: 18 residues. J gave up 2 bases and V 4 bases, and 14 bases lay outside the gene matches. This chain's CDR3 is CASSGGAGGPENTDTQYF. In nucleotides, the CDR3 is TGCGCCAGCAGTGGGGGGGCAGGGGGCCCCGAAAACACAGATACGCAGTATTTT.

The chain employs TRBV7-8 and TRBJ2-4, with D possibly TRBD1 on 6 matching bases. Trimming shortened V by 5 bases and J by 0 bases, and 17 bases separated the two germline ends. The CDR3 length is 17 residues. The germline V gene has CDR1 SGHVS and CDR2 FQNEAQ. CDR3 in DNA: TGTGCCAGCAGCGGGTGGGGACAAACCCAAGCCAAAAACATTCAGTACTTC. Its protein is CASSGWGQTQAKNIQYF.

This clone was recorded once. The chain has TRBV30 and TRBJ1-2, with D unclear. The CDR3 totals 12 residues. Germline lookup yields CDR1 GTSNPN and CDR2 SVGIG (reference sequence). V was trimmed by 8 bases and J by 0 bases, leaving 10 bases between them. The chain's CDR3 is CASQTTNYGYTF. DNA for the CDR3: TGTGCCAGCCAAACGACTAACTATGGCTACACCTTC.

The CDR3: CASSYLTVTSGANVLTF. The CDR3 region has the DNA TGTGCCAGCAGCTATCTAACAGTGACCTCTGGGGCCAACGTCCTGACTTTC. The rearrangement joins TRBV11-3 to TRBJ2-6; no definite D call. CDR3 size: 17 residues. The V end lost 4 bases, the J end lost 0 bases, and 13 bases lay between the germline ends. CDR1 is SGHNT and CDR2 is YENEEA in the germline V gene.

The rearrangement links TRBV10-1 to TRBJ2-3, with 15 bases that match TRBD2. Germline loops: CDR1 WNHNN, CDR2 SYGVQD (reference sequence). V was pared by 9 bases and J by 1 base, with 8 bases of the junction left unmatched. This CDR3 spans 17 amino acids. This CDR3 reads CASKPGLAGGRTDTQYF. In DNA form, the CDR3 reads TGCGCCAGTAAGCCGGGACTAGCGGGAGGACGCACAGATACGCAGTATTTT.

The chain couples TRBV7-8 to TRBJ2-1, with a tentative D call TRBD1 (6 bases). The CDR3 spans 12 residues. V lost 7 bases, J lost 10 bases, and 14 bases lay in between. Germline CDR1 reads SGHVS; CDR2 reads FQNEAQ. In DNA form, the CDR3 reads TGTGCCAGCACGCCAGGGGTCCAAGAGCAGTTCTTC. Its protein product is CASTPGVQEQFF. The whole variable domain, filled in from reference TRBV7-8 and TRBJ2-1, reads GAGVSQSPRYKVAKRGQDVALRCDPISGHVSLFWYQQALGQGPEFLTYFQNEAQLDKSGLPSDRFFAERPEGSVSTLKIQRTQQEDSAVYLCASTPGVQEQFFGPGTRLTVL.

The chain carries TRBV7-2 and TRBJ1-1; D perhaps matches TRBD1 (5 bases). Trimming stripped 1 base from V and 7 bases from J, with 13 bases between. The length of the CDR3 is 14 residues. CDR1 and CDR2 from the germline V gene are SGHTA and FQGNSA. This CDR3 reads CASSLGAGSIEAFF. The CDR3 DNA is TGTGCCAGCAGCTTAGGTGCAGGGTCCATTGAAGCTTTCTTT.

This chain joins TRBV5-8 and TRBJ2-5, with TRBD1 matching over 11 bases. The CDR3 loop spans 16 amino acids. The germline V gene encodes CDR1 SGHTS and CDR2 YDEGEE. V was clipped by 5 bases and J by 3 bases; unmatched bases: 9. CDR3 residues: CASRLRGDRGEETQYF. DNA for the CDR3: TGTGCCAGCAGGCTGAGGGGGGACAGGGGGGAAGAGACCCAGTACTTC.